This T cell receptor beta chain emerged from a study of vaccination effects on CD4 cells after COVID-19. Looking at the study overall: It was a median of 72 days after the second dose that post-vaccine samples were obtained. Broader study findings: Missing from the study were early post-infection timepoints, and its convalescent patients were few.

TCRdb's table, derived via immunoSEQ multiplex PCR, lists solely in-frame clones and lacks some. Of tens of thousands of clones listed, roughly 80% are singletons. CD4+ T cells specific for antigen were expanded with viral peptide pools by the ViraFEST assay before sequencing. CD4+ T cell isolation took place after 10 days of culture. Either the BNT162b2 or mRNA-1273 vaccine was given to participants in two doses. A note on this clone: Its specificity is unknown.

Germline lookup yields CDR1 KGHSH and CDR2 LQKENI. This CDR3 is 15 amino acids long. Trimming removed 3 bases at V and 4 bases at J, with 12 bases between. The clonotype was recovered from a human donor who received a COVID-19 vaccine. Sequencing used CD4+ T cells from PBMCs cultured with HCoV-OC43 spike peptides, obtained after COVID-19 vaccination. Subset of the sample: HCoV-OC43 spike overlapping peptide pool stimulation. This chain connects TRBV18 to TRBJ1-4; TRBD1 is a possible D gene (6 bases). CDR3 sequence (DNA): TGTGCCAGCTCACCTTGGGCAGGGGTTAATGAAAAACTGTTTTTT. This translates into CASSPWAGVNEKLFF.